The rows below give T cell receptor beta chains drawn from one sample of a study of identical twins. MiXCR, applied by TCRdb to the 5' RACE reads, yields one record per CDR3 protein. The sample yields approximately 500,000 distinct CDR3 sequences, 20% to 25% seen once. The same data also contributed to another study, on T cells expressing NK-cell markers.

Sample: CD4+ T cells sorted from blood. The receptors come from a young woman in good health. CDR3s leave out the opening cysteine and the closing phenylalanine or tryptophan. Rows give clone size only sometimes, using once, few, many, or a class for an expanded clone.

CDR3aa: ATSKLQRETNEQF; j_gene: TRBJ2-1; len: 13; abundance: .; v_gene: TRBV15
CDR3aa: ATSDSPAGEQENTEAF; j_gene: TRBJ1-1; len: 16; abundance: few; v_gene: TRBV24-1
CDR3aa: SVGQGSNEKLF; j_gene: TRBJ1-4; len: 11; abundance: many; v_gene: TRBV29-1
CDR3aa: ATSRGGALNEQY; j_gene: TRBJ2-7; len: 12; abundance: few; v_gene: TRBV25-1
CDR3aa: AISSSVLYNEQF; j_gene: TRBJ2-1; len: 12; abundance: many; v_gene: TRBV12-3/TRBV12-4
CDR3aa: ASSLRSSGETQY; j_gene: TRBJ2-5; len: 12; abundance: .; v_gene: TRBV7-7
CDR3aa: SARGLGTGTYEQY; j_gene: TRBJ2-7; len: 13; abundance: .; v_gene: TRBV20-1
CDR3aa: SPYVNTSFKGNEQF; j_gene: TRBJ2-1; len: 14; abundance: few; v_gene: TRBV20-1
CDR3aa: SALQGGDIQY; j_gene: TRBJ2-4; len: 10; abundance: .; v_gene: TRBV20-1
CDR3aa: ASRRLPQETQY; j_gene: TRBJ2-5; len: 11; abundance: .; v_gene: TRBV5-1
CDR3aa: ASSESRTNTGELF; j_gene: TRBJ2-2; len: 13; abundance: .; v_gene: TRBV2
CDR3aa: ASSVDQSSRREQF; j_gene: TRBJ2-1; len: 13; abundance: few; v_gene: TRBV9
CDR3aa: ASSLVANEQF; j_gene: TRBJ2-1; len: 10; abundance: .; v_gene: TRBV5-4
CDR3aa: ASSGSFNQPQH; j_gene: TRBJ1-5; len: 11; abundance: .; v_gene: TRBV12-3/TRBV12-4
CDR3aa: ASSRSGGVYNEQF; j_gene: TRBJ2-1; len: 13; abundance: .; v_gene: TRBV5-1
CDR3aa: ASSFVPFKGHNEKLF; j_gene: TRBJ1-4; len: 15; abundance: .; v_gene: TRBV5-1
CDR3aa: SAITGITSYNEQF; j_gene: TRBJ2-1; len: 13; abundance: .; v_gene: TRBV20-1
CDR3aa: ASSPRTAYQETQY; j_gene: TRBJ2-5; len: 13; abundance: .; v_gene: TRBV9
CDR3aa: ASSLWARVLTGELF; j_gene: TRBJ2-2; len: 14; abundance: few; v_gene: TRBV7-2
CDR3aa: ASSRSISYEQY; j_gene: TRBJ2-7; len: 11; abundance: few; v_gene: TRBV18
CDR3aa: ASSSGRFEQF; j_gene: TRBJ2-1; len: 10; abundance: .; v_gene: TRBV5-1
CDR3aa: ASSFEGGDTQY; j_gene: TRBJ2-3; len: 11; abundance: .; v_gene: TRBV5-5